Following are 29 T cell receptor beta chains from one sample sequenced in a study of brain T cells in children with intractable seizures. Clones were read by immunoSEQ multiplex PCR, and TCRdb kept only the in-frame ones, dropping some. Found here are about 76,000 clones, just over 90% of them singletons; the top ten hold over 1.5%. Sequences were derived from peripheral blood, sampled at surgery. These receptors were obtained from a boy younger than two with tuberous sclerosis and intractable seizures.

The chain recombines TRBV30 with TRBJ2-7; 7 bases align to TRBD1. V dropped 5 bases and J dropped 0; count of bases not matched to a gene: 4. Germline V gene sequence: CDR1 GTSNPN, CDR2 SVGIG (reference sequence). The CDR3 has 13 amino acids. The CDR3 sequence: CAWGRDSSYEQYF. Written as DNA, the CDR3 is TGTGCCTGGGGCCGGGACAGCTCCTACGAGCAGTACTTC.

The chain has TRBV10-3 and TRBJ2-7; no clear D. Trimming took 0 bases from V and 0 from J, leaving 12 bases between them. CDR1 is ENHRY, CDR2 SYGVKD, per germline. This CDR3 is built from 16 residues. CDR3 nucleotide sequence: TGTGCCATCAGTGAGTCGTGGGAATTTAGCTCCTACGAGCAGTACTTC. Amino acids: CAISESWEFSSYEQYF.

The chain links TRBV11-3 to TRBJ1-2; 7 bases are a match to TRBD1. Germline trimming cut 6 bases from V and 4 bases from J; bases unmatched to any gene: 5. The CDR3 has 13 amino acids. Germline V gene data show CDR1 as SGHNT and CDR2 as YENEEA. CDR3 DNA: TGTGCCAGCAGTACAGGGGATTTCTATGGCTACACCTTC. Translated, it gives CASSTGDFYGYTF.

This chain connects TRBV16 to TRBJ1-6, with unresolved D. The CDR3 is 12 amino acids. Germline CDR1 and CDR2: KGHSY and FQNENV. V was shortened by 5 bases and J by 8 bases, with 7 bases between the two germline ends. CDR3 residues: CASSTSDSPLHF. DNA for the CDR3: TGTGCCAGCAGCACTTCGGATTCACCCCTCCACTTT. Drawing the rest from reference TRBV16 and TRBJ1-6, the complete variable domain is GEEVAQTPKHLVRGEGQKAKLYCAPIKGHSYVFWYQQVLKNEFKFLISFQNENVFDETGMPKERFSAKCLPNSPCSLEIQATKLEDSAVYFCASSTSDSPLHFGNGTRLTVT.

The chain recombines TRBV6-5 with TRBJ2-7, with a tentative D call TRBD1 (5 bases). The CDR3 spans 15 residues. Germline CDR1 and CDR2: MNHEY and SVGAGI. V was shortened by 3 bases and J by 4 bases, with 16 bases between the two germline ends. CDR3 nucleotide sequence: TGTGCCAGCAGTTATCTCGAGACAGCCTCTTACGAGCAGTACTTC. Translated, it gives CASSYLETASYEQYF.

The chain links TRBV28 to TRBJ1-5, with unresolved D. The CDR3 runs 15 residues. The V gene's germline CDR1 is MDHEN and CDR2 SYDVKM. V lost 2 bases to trimming and J lost 0 bases, with 8 bases between them. For the CDR3, the DNA is TGTGCCAGCAGTTTAAGCCGGCTTAGCAATCAGCCCCAGCATTTT. Translating gives CASSLSRLSNQPQHF. Combining the CDR3 with reference TRBV28 and TRBJ1-5 gives the whole variable domain DVKVTQSSRYLVKRTGEKVFLECVQDMDHENMFWYRQDPGLGLRLIYFSYDVKMKEKGDIPEGYSVSREKKERFSLILESASTNQTSMYLCASSLSRLSNQPQHFGDGTRLSIL.

Only one count was recorded for this clone. V is TRBV19 and J is TRBJ2-4; 8 nucleotides match TRBD2. V trimming: 0 bases; J trimming: 2 bases; junction bases outside the gene matches: 3. CDR1 LNHDA and CDR2 SQIVND come from the germline V gene (reference sequence). The CDR3 is made up of 16 amino acids. The CDR3 DNA follows: TGTGCCAGTAGTATAGACGGGGGGGCTTCCAAAAACATTCAGTACTTC. Translation gives CASSIDGGASKNIQYF. The full variable domain, in which reference TRBV19 and TRBJ2-4 provide the parts outside the CDR3, is DGGITQSPKYLFRKEGQNVTLSCEQNLNHDAMYWYRQDPGQGLRLIYYSQIVNDFQKGDIAEGYSVSREKKESFPLTVTSAQKNPTAFYLCASSIDGGASKNIQYFGAGTRLSVL.

The chain couples TRBV6-6 to TRBJ1-1; no reliable D call. This CDR3 comprises 14 residues. V lost 2 bases and J 2 bases, leaving 9 bases between the germline ends. CDR1 and CDR2 from the germline V gene are MNHNY and SVGAGI (reference sequence). The CDR3 region has the DNA TGTGCCAGCAGTTACGGGCCCCTTAACACTGAAGCTTTCTTT. Its translation: CASSYGPLNTEAFF.

The V and J genes are TRBV15 and TRBJ2-7; weak D call: TRBD1 (5 bases). The CDR3 spans 14 residues. Trimming removed 2 bases at V and 0 bases at J, with 8 bases between. In germline, CDR1 is LNHNV, CDR2 YYDKDF (reference sequence). The chain's CDR3 is CATSRPGHSYEQYF. The CDR3 DNA is TGTGCCACCAGCAGACCCGGACACTCCTACGAGCAGTACTTC.

This clone appeared a few times. The J gene is TRBJ2-1, the V gene TRBV7-3, with 7 bases lining up with TRBD2. The CDR3 consists of 15 residues. Germline V gene data show CDR1 as SGHTA and CDR2 as FQGTGA. V dropped 5 bases and J dropped 6; count of bases not matched to a gene: 10. The CDR3 bases are TGTGCCAGCAGCCCTTTTGCGGGAGCGGGCAATGAGCAGTTCTTC. This gives the protein CASSPFAGAGNEQFF.

The chain uses TRBV3-1 (or the pseudogene TRBV3-2) and TRBJ1-3; D may be TRBD1 (5 bases). The CDR3 spans 14 residues. CDR1 and CDR2 from the germline V gene are LGHDT and YNNKEL (reference sequence). Trimming left V 4 bases short and J 4 bases short, with 11 bases between. The DNA of the CDR3 is TGTGCCAGCAGCCCACGGGGCAGGGGAAACACCATATATTTT. It translates to CASSPRGRGNTIYF.

The chain employs TRBV19 and TRBJ1-6, with D uncertain. The CDR3 consists of 11 residues. The V and J ends lost 4 bases and 11 bases respectively, with 6 bases between them. Per the germline V gene, CDR1 is LNHDA and CDR2 is SQIVND (reference sequence). The CDR3 loop is CASSTGTPLHF. DNA of the CDR3: TGTGCCAGTAGTACCGGGACACCCCTCCACTTT.

The genes are TRBV7-2 and TRBJ2-7; 7 bases are shared with TRBD2. Germline V gene sequence: CDR1 SGHTA, CDR2 FQGNSA. There are 15 residues in the CDR3. Losses at the gene ends were 5 bases for V and 5 bases for J; bases not matched to a gene: 12. CDR3 loop: CASSNPRRGSHEQYF. DNA of the CDR3: TGTGCCAGCAGCAACCCAAGGCGGGGGAGCCACGAGCAGTACTTC. Full variable domain (outside the CDR3, taken from reference TRBV7-2 and TRBJ2-7): GAGVSQSPSNKVTEKGKDVELRCDPISGHTALYWYRQSLGQGLEFLIYFQGNSAPDKSGLPSDRFSAERTGGSVSTLTIQRTQQEDSAVYLCASSNPRRGSHEQYFGPGTRLTVT.

The chain joins TRBV5-1 to TRBJ1-1, with D perhaps matching TRBD1 (6 bases). Germline-derived CDR1 and CDR2 are SGHRS and YFSETQ. V lost 4 bases to trimming and J lost 7 bases, with 8 bases between them. This CDR3 has 11 residues. CDR3 sequence: CASSLQGEAFF. CDR3 coding DNA: TGCGCCAGCAGCCTACAGGGTGAAGCTTTCTTT.

The chain uses TRBV7-9 and TRBJ1-4, with TRBD1 matching over 8 bases. Germline trimming cut 2 bases from V and 3 bases from J; bases unmatched to any gene: 5. In germline, CDR1 is SEHNR, CDR2 FQNEAQ (reference sequence). The CDR3 spans 16 residues. DNA of the CDR3: TGTGCCAGCAGCTTAAAGACAGGGGTAGCTAATGAAAAACTGTTTTTT. The encoded protein is CASSLKTGVANEKLFF.

The chain has TRBV18 and TRBJ1-1; no reliable D call. CDR3 length equals 15 residues. Germline-derived CDR1 and CDR2 are KGHSH and LQKENI. The V and J ends lost 2 bases and 0 bases respectively, with 10 bases between them. In nucleotides, the CDR3 is TGTGCCAGCTCACCAAACGTACCTATGAACACTGAAGCTTTCTTT. Protein sequence: CASSPNVPMNTEAFF. The variable domain in full, with the rest retrieved from reference TRBV18 and TRBJ1-1, is NAGVMQNPRHLVRRRGQEARLRCSPMKGHSHVYWYRQLPEEGLKFMVYLQKENIIDESGMPKERFSAEFPKEGPSILRIQQVVRGDSAAYFCASSPNVPMNTEAFFGQGTRLTVV.

This clone was detected only once. V and J are TRBV24-1 and TRBJ2-3; TRBD1 might be the D (7 bases). The V gene lost 9 bases and the J gene lost 3 bases, with 12 bases spanning the gap. Germline V CDR1 and CDR2: KGHDR, SFDVKD. There are 13 residues in the CDR3. The CDR3 loop reads CATQSGGTDTQYF. The CDR3 DNA is TGTGCCACCCAATCAGGGGGGACAGATACGCAGTATTTT.

V gene TRBV6-5 combines with J gene TRBJ1-3; possibly TRBD1 for D (5 bases). The V gene's germline CDR1 is MNHEY and CDR2 SVGAGI. The CDR3 is 16 residues long. V gave up 2 bases and J gave up 2 bases, with 13 bases separating them. In DNA, the CDR3 is TGTGCCAGCAGTTACGTATCCGAGGGACCTGGAAACACCATATATTTT. As protein: CASSYVSEGPGNTIYF.

V and J are TRBV6-1 and TRBJ1-1; 10 bases align to TRBD1. The CDR3 sequence is 17 residues long. CDR1 and CDR2 from the germline V gene are MNHNS and SASEGT. Trimming removed 2 bases from V and 5 bases from J; junction bases left unmatched: 11. CDR3 bases: TGTGCCAGCAGTGAATGGAGGACAGGGGGTAGAAAAACTGAAGCTTTCTTT. Encoded protein: CASSEWRTGGRKTEAFF.

This clone has a single count. The chain recombines TRBV11-2 with TRBJ2-3; a weak D match, TRBD2 (5 bases). The CDR3 length is 16 residues. The V and J ends lost 1 base and 2 bases respectively, with 13 bases between them. CDR1 is SGHAT and CDR2 is FQNNGV in the germline V gene. The CDR3 DNA sequence: TGTGCCAGCAGCTTAGGATCAAGCGGATACACAGATACGCAGTATTTT. Protein product: CASSLGSSGYTDTQYF.

A single count supports this clone. The gene calls are TRBV4-1 and TRBJ2-7; the D is unclear. Trimming stripped 0 bases from V and 3 bases from J, with 6 bases between. CDR3 length: 13 amino acids. Germline V gene data show CDR1 as MGHRA and CDR2 as YSYEKL. This CDR3 is CASSQEQHYEQYF. DNA of the CDR3: TGCGCCAGCAGCCAAGAGCAGCACTACGAGCAGTACTTC.

The chain uses TRBV7-9 and TRBJ2-3; a weak D match, TRBD2 (6 bases). CDR3 length equals 13 residues. Trimming left V 6 bases short and J 6 bases short, with 13 bases between. In germline, CDR1 is SEHNR, CDR2 FQNEAQ (reference sequence). DNA for the CDR3: TGTGCCAGCAGATCGACTAGACTGGATACGCAGTATTTT. Its translation: CASRSTRLDTQYF.

The chain employs TRBV7-9 and TRBJ2-1; a possible D gene is TRBD1 (6 bases). Deletions cut 4 bases from V and 0 bases from J, with 13 bases between. The length of the CDR3 is 16 residues. CDR1 SEHNR and CDR2 FQNEAQ come from the germline V gene (reference sequence). For the CDR3, the DNA is TGTGCCAGCAGCTGGCACGACAGGAGCTCCTACAATGAGCAGTTCTTC. Translation: CASSWHDRSSYNEQFF.

V and J are TRBV12-2 and TRBJ2-2; TRBD2, as called in the table, went unchecked against the DNA. TRBV12-2 is marked as a pseudogene. The CDR3 spans 18 residues. The CDR3 here is CARAKKWTSGAGTGELFF. CDR3 sequence (DNA): TGTGCAAGAGCAAAAAAATGGACTAGCGGGGCTGGCACCGGGGAGCTGTTTTTT.

This chain uses TRBV11-3 with TRBJ2-7, with 9 bases that match TRBD2. This CDR3 has 14 residues. The germline gives CDR1 SGHNT, CDR2 YENEEA. V dropped 3 bases and J dropped 3; count of bases not matched to a gene: 3. This CDR3 is CASSFSSGSYEQYF. The CDR3 bases are TGTGCCAGCAGCTTCAGTAGCGGGAGCTACGAGCAGTACTTC.

The V gene is TRBV3-1 (or the pseudogene TRBV3-2), the J gene TRBJ2-5, with TRBD2 identical over 9 bases. Losses at the gene ends were 0 bases for V and 7 bases for J; bases not matched to a gene: 6. The length of the CDR3 is 15 residues. CDR1 LGHDT and CDR2 YNNKEL come from the germline V gene (reference sequence). The CDR3 reads CASSQDWREGATQYF. The CDR3 DNA follows: TGTGCCAGCAGCCAAGATTGGCGGGAGGGGGCGACCCAGTACTTC.

This chain's CDR3 is CASAEGYGTEAFF. Written as DNA, the CDR3 is TGTGCCAGTGCCGAGGGGTATGGCACTGAAGCTTTCTTT. V gene TRBV19 combines with J gene TRBJ1-1; D perhaps matches TRBD1 (5 bases). V was clipped by 8 bases and J by 4 bases, with 14 bases between them. The CDR3 is 13 amino acids. Looked up from germline, CDR1 is LNHDA and CDR2 is SQIVND (reference sequence).

The genes are TRBV19 and TRBJ2-1; 7 bases fit TRBD2. Germline V gene lookup returns CDR1 LNHDA and CDR2 SQIVND (reference sequence). The V segment lost 6 bases and the J segment 0 bases; nucleotides outside the gene matches: 5. The CDR3 consists of 15 residues. The CDR3 sequence: CASRHRDYSYNEQFF. In nucleotides, the CDR3 is TGTGCCAGTAGACACCGGGACTACTCCTACAATGAGCAGTTCTTC.

The chain employs TRBV5-8 and TRBJ2-1, with 11 positions matching TRBD1. Germline values: CDR1 SGHTS, CDR2 YDEGEE. The CDR3 spans 15 residues. Trimming at V came to 5 bases and at J to 3 bases, leaving 4 bases not matched to a gene. DNA for the CDR3: TGTGCCAGCAGTGGGGGGACAGGGGGCTACAATGAGCAGTTCTTC. It codes for CASSGGTGGYNEQFF.